What follows is one T cell receptor beta chain and its context. This clonotype occurred a few times. Its antigen target is currently unknown. Base qualities are not recorded, but no much larger clone differs from it by a single base. Via the germline V gene, CDR1 is MDHEN and CDR2 SYDVKM. Trimming removed 3 bases from V and 0 bases from J; the gene matches leave 8 bases unexplained. From its cysteine to its phenylalanine, the CDR3 spans 17 amino acids. The CDR3 DNA has 51 bases and is translated from base 1. This entry comes from a study of blood T cells in healthy people across ages (dated by TCRdb to the mid-2010s). For context, the study as a whole: Template switching captured roughly one uniquely barcoded TCR beta cDNA molecule per two T cells in model experiments. Donors were grouped into four age groups: young (average 16 years), middle-aged (around 39), aged (around 60) and long-lived (just over 80). For two donors (one aged 18 to 29 and one aged 80 or older), the study analyzed two additional independent replicas of 1 million unique cDNA reads from the same blood draw. To avoid experimental bias, donors of different ages were spread randomly across the sequencing lanes. The study measured age-related changes in TCR beta repertoire diversity using deep sequencing normalized with unique cDNA molecular identifiers. General findings and caveats noted by the study authors: Observed TCR beta diversity per million T cells fell roughly linearly with age, and a significant reduction was already apparent by age roughly 40. Compared with the aged group, the long-lived group had more naive CD4+ T cells, fewer expanded clones and increased TCR diversity, suggesting age selection. Because the CMV infection status of the donors was unknown, age-related changes in expanded clonotypes may potentially have been confounded. Total diversity estimates from one million sequenced T cells were considered lower bounds and underestimates. Observed TCR beta diversity correlated strongly with the percentage of naive T cells measured by flow cytometry. Bulk unsorted PBMC profiling prevented conclusive comparison of naive and antigen-experienced compartments.

Libraries were constructed by 5' RACE. TCRdb names Illumina HiSeq 2500 as the instrument used. A second 7 to 11 cycle PCR used a sample-barcoded 5' primer and a J-beta primer mix. A unique molecular identifier was introduced onto each TCR beta cDNA molecule by a template-switch 5' adaptor carrying 12 random nucleotides. Each sample yielded at least 3 million CDR3-containing paired-end reads. The Mint cDNA synthesis kit, primed by a TRBC-specific oligonucleotide, was used to synthesize first-strand cDNA from all RNA. All cDNA was treated with uracil-DNA glycosylase and then went through a first 18-cycle PCR with the universal primers M1SS and BC2_uni_R. The authors' pipeline ran thus. For normalization, 1 million high-quality reads, each with a distinct molecular identifier, were randomly selected from each sample. Instead of being binned into consensus sequences, reads that shared molecular identifiers were thrown out. MiTCR, with a Q25 quality threshold and the strictest error-elimination algorithm, was used for CDR3 identification, clonotype clustering and error correction. Lower-bound total TCR beta diversity was estimated with a nonparametric unseen species model using Euler transformation. In-frame beta chains were kept once TCRdb had trimmed the public reads at Q25 with fastp and called clones with MiXCR. Rows are combined by CDR3 protein, so each entry shows the most common genes and DNA. TCRdb's processing, not the study's, gives the V and J calls here. In all, the sample holds about 1.5 million distinct CDR3 sequences, and approximately 42% of those were seen once. The ten biggest clones cover approximately 4.1% of the sample.

The roughly 42 donors, aged roughly 6 to 90 years, were systemically healthy Caucasian individuals from Russia. Each donor gave around 9.5 milliliters of peripheral blood, collected into EDTA-treated Vacutainer tubes. PBMCs were isolated by Ficoll-Paque density-gradient centrifugation, with at least 7 million obtained per sample. Trizol reagent was used to extract total RNA from PBMCs, with at least 6 micrograms per sample. The percentages of naive CD45RAhigh/CD27high T cells were determined by flow cytometry on a PBMC aliquot from every donor. Sequencing was performed on blood. The sequence was collected from a woman in her late teens or twenties in good health. The V gene is TRBV28 and the J gene is TRBJ2-7; 10 middle bases align to TRBD2. The bases read TGTGCCAGCAGTTTTGTCACTAGCGGGATTCTCTCCTACGAGCAGTACTTC. It encodes CASSFVTSGILSYEQYF.